Each of the 15 T cell receptor beta chains below was sequenced from the same sample in a study of blood T cell repertoires in COVID-19. Assay: immunoSEQ multiplex PCR; the TCRdb copy retains only in-frame clones and omits some. The repertoire holds just over 200,000 clones, with 80% to 90% as singletons. The sample was peripheral blood. The receptors originated from an elderly man with acute or convalescent COVID-19.

This clone was observed once. The rearrangement joins TRBV5-4 to TRBJ2-5, with D uncertain. Germline values: CDR1 SGHNT, CDR2 YYREEE (reference sequence). The ends were cut back, 1 base at V and 5 bases at J, with 6 bases in the middle. The CDR3 extends over 12 amino acids. In DNA, the CDR3 is TGTGCCAGCAGCTTGCCTTCTGAGACCCAGTACTTC. Translating it yields CASSLPSETQYF.

The rearrangement uses TRBV18 and TRBJ1-2; the match to TRBD1 covers 7 bases. Looked up from germline, CDR1 is KGHSH and CDR2 is LQKENI. The CDR3 has 14 residues. The V segment lost 1 base and the J segment 4 bases; nucleotides outside the gene matches: 3. CDR3 nucleotides: TGTGCCAGCTCACCACAAGGGGGCGGCTATGGCTACACCTTC. Protein sequence: CASSPQGGGYGYTF.

The chain joins TRBV18 to TRBJ2-1; TRBD2 matches at 7 bases. Per germline, CDR1 KGHSH and CDR2 LQKENI. The CDR3 loop spans 14 amino acids. Germline trimming cut 0 bases from V and 8 bases from J; bases unmatched to any gene: 4. The CDR3 DNA follows: TGTGCCAGCTCACCACCGACGGGGAGGGATGAGCAGTTCTTC. Its translation: CASSPPTGRDEQFF.

The rearrangement uses TRBV27 and TRBJ1-1; 9 bases are a match to TRBD1. Germline CDR1 and CDR2: MNHEY and SMNVEV (reference sequence). Germline trimming cut 5 bases from V and 7 bases from J; bases unmatched to any gene: 8. This CDR3 has 14 amino acids. The CDR3 DNA sequence: TGTGCCAGCAGTCCCAAAGACAGGGGGAGTGAAGCTTTCTTT. It encodes CASSPKDRGSEAFF.

This sequence joins TRBV6-5 and TRBJ2-5, with D maybe TRBD1 (5 bases). V lost 5 bases and J lost 2, with 12 bases in between. The CDR3 has 14 amino acids. Germline lookup yields CDR1 MNHEY and CDR2 SVGAGI. The CDR3 loop is CASSIDSSQETQYF. Here the CDR3 DNA reads TGTGCCAGCAGTATCGACAGCTCTCAAGAGACCCAGTACTTC.

The V and J genes are TRBV6-6 and TRBJ1-1; the match to TRBD1 covers 7 bases. The germline V gene encodes CDR1 MNHNY and CDR2 SVGAGI (reference sequence). With 2 bases clipped from V and 4 bases from J, the junction kept 4 bases outside the gene matches. This CDR3 has 14 amino acids. CDR3 in amino acids: CASSYRGGLTEAFF. In DNA form, the CDR3 reads TGTGCCAGCAGTTACAGAGGGGGCCTCACTGAAGCTTTCTTT.

The chain links TRBV7-3 to TRBJ2-1; 11 bases line up with TRBD2. The germline CDR1 and CDR2 sequences are SGHTA and FQGTGA. The CDR3 is 16 amino acids. V lost 6 bases to trimming and J lost 4 bases; unmatched junction nucleotides: 8. The CDR3 DNA is TGTGCCAGCAGTACTACCGGGACTAGCGGATACAATGAGCAGTTCTTC. As protein: CASSTTGTSGYNEQFF. Variable domain in full (rest from reference TRBV7-3 and TRBJ2-1): GAGVSQTPSNKVTEKGKYVELRCDPISGHTALYWYRQSLGQGPEFLIYFQGTGAADDSGLPNDRFFAVRPEGSVSTLKIQRTERGDSAVYLCASSTTGTSGYNEQFFGPGTRLTVL.

The chain joins TRBV3-1 (or the pseudogene TRBV3-2) to TRBJ2-7; maybe TRBD1 (5 bases). CDR1 LGHDT and CDR2 YNNKEL come from the germline V gene (reference sequence). The CDR3 totals 16 residues. V was clipped by 4 bases and J by 3 bases, with 19 bases between them. Here the CDR3 reads CASSPSGQTGIYEQYF. The CDR3 nucleotides are TGTGCCAGCAGCCCTTCAGGGCAAACTGGAATCTACGAGCAGTACTTC.

The gene calls are TRBV6-6 and TRBJ2-3; 7 bases match TRBD1. V lost 6 bases, J lost 8 bases, and 2 bases stayed unmatched. The CDR3 spans 11 residues. Germline assignment: CDR1 MNHNY and CDR2 SVGAGI (reference sequence). The CDR3 spells CASRTGVTQYF. CDR3 bases: TGTGCCAGCAGAACAGGGGTTACGCAGTATTTT.

J is TRBJ1-3 and V is TRBV28; no clear D. The germline V and J ends were trimmed by 6 bases and 0 bases, with 12 bases remaining between them. The CDR3 contains 15 residues. CDR1 and CDR2 from the germline V gene are MDHEN and SYDVKM. The CDR3: CASRSNLFSGNTIYF. CDR3 nucleotide sequence: TGTGCCAGCAGGTCCAACTTGTTCTCTGGAAACACCATATATTTT.

This clone turned up a few times. The chain has TRBV5-1 and TRBJ2-7; 10 bases match TRBD1. CDR1 and CDR2 (germline): SGHRS, YFSETQ. V gave up 5 bases and J gave up 0 bases; unmatched junction bases: 5. The CDR3 loop spans 15 amino acids. This CDR3 is CASSRQGATSYEQYV. The CDR3 DNA reads as TGCGCCAGCAGTCGACAGGGGGCTACCTCCTACGAGCAGTACGTC.

V is TRBV9 and J is TRBJ2-3; tentative D call: TRBD1 (6 bases). V lost 4 bases to trimming and J lost 2 bases, with 17 bases between them. CDR1 is SGDLS, CDR2 YYNGEE, per germline. This CDR3 contains 16 residues. CDR3 DNA: TGTGCCAGCAGCCCAGGAGGCGGACAGCCCACAGATACGCAGTATTTT. As protein: CASSPGGGQPTDTQYF.

This chain joins TRBV19 and TRBJ1-1; 7 nucleotides line up with TRBD1. Germline V CDR1 and CDR2: LNHDA, SQIVND (reference sequence). Losses at the gene ends were 5 bases for V and 0 bases for J; bases not matched to a gene: 6. The CDR3 spans 15 residues. The CDR3 region has the DNA TGTGCCAGTAGTGCGGGACAGCGGATGAACACTGAAGCTTTCTTT. Translation gives CASSAGQRMNTEAFF. Complete variable domain (other parts from reference TRBV19 and TRBJ1-1): DGGITQSPKYLFRKEGQNVTLSCEQNLNHDAMYWYRQDPGQGLRLIYYSQIVNDFQKGDIAEGYSVSREKKESFPLTVTSAQKNPTAFYLCASSAGQRMNTEAFFGQGTRLTVV.

The chain links TRBV7-3 to TRBJ2-1; D ambiguous. Germline V gene data show CDR1 as SGHTA and CDR2 as FQGTGA. The CDR3 spans 16 residues. V gave up 1 base and J gave up 0 bases, with 10 bases separating them. The DNA of the CDR3 is TGTGCCAGCAGCTTAAGTGCGGATGGCTCCTACAATGAGCAGTTCTTC. As protein: CASSLSADGSYNEQFF.

The chain combines TRBV27 with TRBJ1-1; unclear D gene. The CDR3 contains 13 residues. Trimming cost V 3 bases and J 5 bases, with 10 bases left between them. From germline, CDR1 is MNHEY and CDR2 SMNVEV (reference sequence). Here the CDR3 DNA reads TGTGCCAGCAGTTTCGAAATCAGGACTGAAGCTTTCTTT. Translation gives CASSFEIRTEAFF.